This passage covers 19 T cell receptor beta chains from one sample sequenced in a study of CD8+CD57+ T cells in acquired aplastic anemia. Template material for TCR beta VDJ and CDR3 profiling consisted of genomic DNA. TCRdb fed the reads into MiXCR, producing one record per CDR3 protein. There are hundreds of thousands of distinct CDR3 sequences in the sample; about a third occur only once, and roughly 0.8% lies in the top ten. Patients chosen for sequencing had shown CD8+CD57+ cell expansion by flow cytometry. Specimen: sorted CD4+, CD8+, or CD8+CD57+ T cells (not recorded which) from PBMCs. These receptors all stem from a human donor with aplastic anemia.

As concerns this clonotype: A much more abundant neighbour one base away suggests this may be a read error. V gene TRBV7-8 combines with J gene TRBJ2-7; TRBD2 might be the D (5 bases). V lost 6 bases and J lost 6, with 21 bases in between. The CDR3 loop spans 15 amino acids. Per germline, CDR1 SGHVS and CDR2 FQNEAQ. The chain's CDR3 is CASRLGPAGLGEQYF. The CDR3, as DNA: TGTGCCAGCAGGCTAGGTCCAGCAGGACTGGGCGAGCAGTACTTC. Filled out from reference TRBV7-8 and TRBJ2-7, the complete variable domain reads GAGVSQSPRYKVAKRGQDVALRCDPISGHVSLFWYQQALGQGPEFLTYFQNEAQLDKSGLPSDRFFAERPEGSVSTLKIQRTQQEDSAVYLCASRLGPAGLGEQYFGPGTRLTVT.

The chain joins TRBV9 to TRBJ2-1; no firm D call. CDR1 and CDR2 (germline): SGDLS, YYNGEE. V was cut by 4 bases and J by 4 bases, with 6 bases left in between. The CDR3 loop spans 12 amino acids. The DNA for the CDR3 is TGTGCCAGCAGCCTTCAGTACAATGAGCAGTTCTTC. This translates into CASSLQYNEQFF.

V is TRBV2 and J is TRBJ2-1; 7 bases fit TRBD2. Trimming removed 10 bases from V and 0 bases from J; junction bases left unmatched: 12. Germline values: CDR1 SNHLY, CDR2 FYNNEI. There are 16 residues in the CDR3. This CDR3 is CATYSGTGGSYNEQFF. In DNA, the CDR3 is TGTGCCACCTACTCTGGAACGGGAGGCTCCTACAATGAGCAGTTCTTC.

The rearrangement joins TRBV7-6 to TRBJ2-3; no clear D. This CDR3 spans 13 amino acids. With 7 bases removed from V and 6 bases from J, the gap between germline ends came to 14 bases. The germline V gene has CDR1 SGHVS and CDR2 FNYEAQ. This CDR3 is CASTPQMDDTQYF. The CDR3, as DNA: TGTGCCAGCACCCCCCAGATGGACGATACGCAGTATTTT.

V gene TRBV2 combines with J gene TRBJ2-7; 11 bases are shared with TRBD2. Trimming cost V 6 bases and J 4 bases; bases outside gene matches: 8. Germline-derived CDR1 and CDR2 are SNHLY and FYNNEI. The CDR3 covers 15 residues. In nucleotides, the CDR3 is TGTGCCAGCAGCATACCGGGACTAGCGGTATACGAGCAGTACTTC. Amino acids: CASSIPGLAVYEQYF. Full variable domain (remainder filled in from reference TRBV2 and TRBJ2-7): EPEVTQTPSHQVTQMGQEVILRCVPISNHLYFYWYRQILGQKVEFLVSFYNNEISEKSEIFDDQFSVERPDGSNFTLKIRSTKLEDSAMYFCASSIPGLAVYEQYFGPGTRLTVT.

In this sample, this clonotype turned up many times. J is TRBJ2-1 and V is TRBV2; possibly TRBD1 for D (6 bases). This CDR3 has 14 amino acids. V was shortened by 6 bases and J by 5 bases, with 14 bases between the two germline ends. The V gene's germline CDR1 is SNHLY and CDR2 FYNNEI. The CDR3 protein is CASRYGAGDNEQFF. CDR3 sequence (DNA): TGTGCCAGCAGGTATGGGGCAGGGGACAATGAGCAGTTCTTC.

Ten or more counts support this clonotype. The rearrangement uses TRBV24-1 and TRBJ2-5; possible D gene TRBD1, 5 bases. Germline loops: CDR1 KGHDR, CDR2 SFDVKD. The CDR3 has 15 amino acids. With 1 base removed from V and 2 bases from J, the gap between germline ends came to 10 bases. The CDR3: CATSDFRQGQETQYF. In DNA, the CDR3 is TGTGCCACCAGTGATTTTCGCCAGGGACAAGAGACCCAGTACTTC.

This clonotype came up a few times. The chain uses TRBV24-1 and TRBJ2-1; 11 positions agree with TRBD2. The germline gives CDR1 KGHDR, CDR2 SFDVKD. J lost 6 bases, V lost 8 bases, and 5 bases had no gene match. This CDR3 region has 14 residues. CDR3 sequence (DNA): TGTGCCACCAAGAGACTAGCGGGGATCAATGAGCAGTTCTTC. Protein sequence: CATKRLAGINEQFF.

Turning to this clonotype: It may be a read error: a sequence one base away is much more abundant. The rearrangement uses TRBV5-1 and TRBJ1-2, with 7 bases fitting TRBD1. V was pared by 7 bases and J by 8 bases, with 11 bases of the junction left unmatched. This CDR3 has 13 amino acids. Germline V gene data show CDR1 as SGHRS and CDR2 as YFSETQ. CDR3 residues: CASGSITGDGYTF. The CDR3 DNA reads as TGCGCCAGCGGCTCGATTACAGGGGACGGCTACACCTTC.

This clonotype was seen more than once but under ten times. The chain combines TRBV20-1 with TRBJ2-1, with 9 bases aligning to TRBD2. This CDR3 comprises 14 residues. V dropped 6 bases and J dropped 3; count of bases not matched to a gene: 6. Looked up from germline, CDR1 is DFQATT and CDR2 is SNEGSKA (reference sequence). CDR3 nucleotide sequence: TGCAGTGCAACGAGCGGGGGGAACTACAATGAGCAGTTCTTC. Its protein product is CSATSGGNYNEQFF.

V is TRBV6-2 or TRBV6-3 and J is TRBJ1-4; D is unclear. Trimming pared 4 bases from V and 7 bases from J, leaving 7 bases between. CDR3 length equals 12 residues. Germline CDR1 is MNHEY and CDR2 is SVGEGT. The CDR3, as DNA: TGTGCCAGCAGTTTAAAACGTGAAAAACTGTTTTTT. Protein product: CASSLKREKLFF.

At least ten counts were recorded for this clonotype. V gene TRBV19 combines with J gene TRBJ2-1, with a weak D call TRBD2 (5 bases). Trimming shortened V by 6 bases and J by 8 bases, and 11 bases separated the two germline ends. Germline V gene sequence: CDR1 LNHDA, CDR2 SQIVND (reference sequence). The length of the CDR3 is 12 residues. The DNA of the CDR3 is TGTGCCAGTAGCCGGACTGTGGATGAGCAGTTCTTC. Translated, it gives CASSRTVDEQFF. The full variable domain, with the rest looked up from reference TRBV19 and TRBJ2-1, is DGGITQSPKYLFRKEGQNVTLSCEQNLNHDAMYWYRQDPGQGLRLIYYSQIVNDFQKGDIAEGYSVSREKKESFPLTVTSAQKNPTAFYLCASSRTVDEQFFGPGTRLTVL.

This clonotype was observed at least ten times. The chain recombines TRBV9 with TRBJ1-2; D uncertain. The germline gives CDR1 SGDLS, CDR2 YYNGEE. The CDR3 has 13 amino acids. V was shortened by 0 bases and J by 8 bases, with 11 bases between the two germline ends. The CDR3 bases are TGTGCCAGCAGCGTAGAAAACGGATACGGCTACACCTTC. Its protein is CASSVENGYGYTF.

The chain joins TRBV19 to TRBJ2-7; TRBD1 matches at 10 bases. Germline V gene sequence: CDR1 LNHDA, CDR2 SQIVND (reference sequence). The CDR3 has 15 amino acids. With V trimmed by 5 bases and J by 3 bases, 7 bases remained unmatched. The DNA for the CDR3 is TGTGCCAGTAGTTCTACCGGGACAGGGGACTACGAGCAGTACTTC. Its translation is CASSSTGTGDYEQYF.

The V gene is TRBV7-9, the J gene TRBJ2-5; 7 bases map to TRBD2. The CDR3 length is 15 residues. The germline gives CDR1 SEHNR, CDR2 FQNEAQ (reference sequence). Losses at the gene ends were 0 bases for V and 1 base for J; bases not matched to a gene: 2. The CDR3 region has the DNA TGTGCCAGCAGCTTAGCCCCGGGGGGCCAAGAGACCCAGTACTTC. It encodes CASSLAPGGQETQYF.

This clonotype has at least ten counts. The chain joins TRBV20-1 to TRBJ2-7; D is possibly TRBD2 (8 bases). V was pared by 5 bases and J by 1 base, with 15 bases between. The CDR3 is 14 amino acids. The germline CDR1 and CDR2 sequences are DFQATT and SNEGSKA (reference sequence). The CDR3: CSAPGGTRSYEQYF. As DNA, the CDR3 is TGCAGTGCTCCAGGGGGGACTAGATCCTACGAGCAGTACTTC.

This clonotype has ten or more counts. V usage is TRBV19 and J usage is TRBJ2-1, with D perhaps matching TRBD2 (5 bases). The V end lost 3 bases, the J end lost 8 bases, and 17 bases lay between the germline ends. Germline CDR1 and CDR2: LNHDA and SQIVND (reference sequence). This CDR3 is 15 amino acids long. The CDR3 DNA is TGTGCCAGTAGTATGTGGAGCGGTAGCTCAGATGAGCAGTTCTTC. Translation gives CASSMWSGSSDEQFF.

In nucleotides, the CDR3 is TGCAGTGCTAAGGGTTTGGGGCTAGCGGGAAACACAGATACGCAGTATTTT. Translating gives CSAKGLGLAGNTDTQYF. The genes are TRBV20-1 and TRBJ2-3; 9 bases map to TRBD2. J lost 2 bases, V lost 4 bases, and 13 bases had no gene match. From germline, CDR1 is DFQATT and CDR2 SNEGSKA (reference sequence). The CDR3 sequence is 17 residues long.

In its sample, this clonotype was seen many times. The rearrangement links TRBV19 to TRBJ1-5, with 7 bases aligning to TRBD1. CDR1 is LNHDA, CDR2 SQIVND, per germline (reference sequence). The CDR3 runs 14 residues. Losses at the gene ends were 9 bases for V and 6 bases for J; bases not matched to a gene: 11. Here the CDR3 DNA reads TGTGCCAGCACGGGACAGACCCTCCGTCAGCCCCAGCATTTT. Translation gives CASTGQTLRQPQHF. The full variable domain, rest sourced from reference TRBV19 and TRBJ1-5, is DGGITQSPKYLFRKEGQNVTLSCEQNLNHDAMYWYRQDPGQGLRLIYYSQIVNDFQKGDIAEGYSVSREKKESFPLTVTSAQKNPTAFYLCASTGQTLRQPQHFGDGTRLSIL.